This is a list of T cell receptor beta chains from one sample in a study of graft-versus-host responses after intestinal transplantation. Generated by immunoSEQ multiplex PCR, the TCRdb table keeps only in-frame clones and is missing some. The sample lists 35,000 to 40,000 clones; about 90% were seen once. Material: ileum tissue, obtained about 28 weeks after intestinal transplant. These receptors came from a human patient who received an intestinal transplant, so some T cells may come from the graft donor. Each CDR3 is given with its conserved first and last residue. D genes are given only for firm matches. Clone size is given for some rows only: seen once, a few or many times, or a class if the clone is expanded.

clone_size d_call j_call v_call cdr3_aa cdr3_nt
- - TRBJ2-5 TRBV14 CASSQDRFWDSQETQYF TGTGCCAGCAGCCAAGATAGGTTTTGGGATTCACAAGAGACCCAGTACTTC
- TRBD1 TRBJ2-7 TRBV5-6 CASTKQGYEQYF TGTGCCAGCACCAAACAGGGGTACGAGCAGTACTTC
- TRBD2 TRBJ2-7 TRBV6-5 CASSYSTAGGLNEQYF TGTGCCAGCAGTTACTCGACGGCGGGGGGGCTGAACGAGCAGTACTTC
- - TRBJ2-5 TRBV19 CASGQETQYF TGTGCCAGTGGGCAAGAGACCCAGTACTTC
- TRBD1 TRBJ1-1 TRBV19 CASRVDRGRKRGTEAFF TGTGCCAGTAGGGTCGACAGGGGGCGCAAAAGGGGGACTGAAGCTTTCTTC
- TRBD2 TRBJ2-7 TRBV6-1 CASRSSGYEQYF TGTGCCAGCAGGTCTAGCGGATACGAGCAGTACTTC
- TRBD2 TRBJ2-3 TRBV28 CASSLAPIYLAGGTDTQYF TGTGCCAGCAGTTTAGCCCCAATCTACTTAGCGGGAGGGACAGATACGCAGTATTTT
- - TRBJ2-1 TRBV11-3 CASSLDVDLEQFF TGTGCCAGCAGCTTAGATGTTGACTTGGAGCAGTTCTTC
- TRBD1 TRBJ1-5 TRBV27 CASSKGQWEWF TGTGCCAGCAGTAAGGGACAGTGGGAGTGGTTT
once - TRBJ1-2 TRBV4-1 CASSPSPGNYGYTF TGCGCCAGCAGCCCATCGCCAGGGAACTATGGCTACACCTTC
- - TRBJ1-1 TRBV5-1 CASSPRTENTEAFF TGCGCCAGCAGCCCTCGGACGGAGAACACTGAAGCTTTCTTT
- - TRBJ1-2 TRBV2 CASSARDGNYGYTF TGTGCCAGCAGCGCCCGGGACGGCAACTATGGCTACACCTTC
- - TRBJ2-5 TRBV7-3 CASSLFTSRETQYF TGTGCCAGCAGCTTATTTACCTCCCGGGAGACCCAGTACTTC
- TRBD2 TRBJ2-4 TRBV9 CASSVIAGGGDIQYF TGTGCCAGCAGCGTGATAGCGGGAGGCGGGGACATTCAGTACTTC
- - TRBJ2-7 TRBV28 CASMRWRLSFLSYEQYF TGTGCCAGCATGAGGTGGAGACTAAGTTTCCTCTCCTACGAGCAGTACTTC
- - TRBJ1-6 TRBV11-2 CASSPRDTNSPLHF TGTGCCAGCAGCCCACGGGACACGAATTCACCCCTCCACTTT
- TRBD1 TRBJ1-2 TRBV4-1 CASSRGLNRGRGYGYTF TGCGCCAGCAGCCGCGGACTTAACAGGGGGCGAGGCTATGGCTACACCTTC
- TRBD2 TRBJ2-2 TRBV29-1 CSVTGAGGSTGELFF TGCAGCGTCACAGGAGCGGGAGGGAGTACCGGGGAGCTGTTTTTT
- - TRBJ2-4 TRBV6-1 CASSEGTRRSQYF TGTGCCAGCAGTGAAGGCACGAGGAGGTCTCAGTACTTC
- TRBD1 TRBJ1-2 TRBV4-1 CASSPQGLISGYTF TGCGCCAGCAGCCCACAGGGGTTGATTAGTGGCTACACCTTC
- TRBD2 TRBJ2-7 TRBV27 CASSTGLAGYSAYEQYF TGTGCCAGCAGTACGGGACTAGCGGGATATTCGGCCTACGAGCAGTACTTC
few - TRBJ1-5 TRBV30 CAWRKGNQPQHF TGTGCCTGGAGGAAAGGGAATCAGCCCCAGCATTTT
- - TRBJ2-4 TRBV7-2 CASSNPGPGKNIQYF TGTGCCAGCAGCAATCCCGGACCGGGCAAAAACATTCAGTACTTC
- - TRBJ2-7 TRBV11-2 CASSLWQDSTYEQYF TGTGCCAGCAGCTTATGGCAGGACTCTACCTACGAGCAGTACTTC
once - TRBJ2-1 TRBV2 CASSPLPGFAYNEQFF TGTGCCAGCAGTCCACTTCCGGGCTTCGCCTACAATGAGCAGTTCTTC
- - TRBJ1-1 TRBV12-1 CASSFHQGDTEAFF TGTGCCAGCAGCTTTCATCAGGGTGACACTGAAGCTTTCTTT
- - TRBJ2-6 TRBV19 CASSLRGPGANVLTF TGTGCCAGTAGTCTGCGGGGGCCTGGGGCCAACGTCCTGACTTTC
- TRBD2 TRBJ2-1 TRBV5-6 CASRRTSGGLSYNEQFF TGTGCCAGCAGGCGGACTAGCGGGGGTCTTTCCTACAATGAGCAGTTCTTC
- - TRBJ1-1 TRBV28 CASSPETVVTEAFF TGTGCCAGCAGTCCAGAGACGGTTGTCACTGAAGCTTTCTTT
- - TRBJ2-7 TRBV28 CASSLQYYEQYF TGTGCCAGCAGCCTCCAATACTACGAGCAGTACTTC
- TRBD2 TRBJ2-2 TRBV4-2 CASSHNPGLASTGELFF TGTGCCAGCAGCCATAACCCCGGACTAGCGTCAACCGGGGAGCTGTTTTTT
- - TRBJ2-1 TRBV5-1 CASSLRLRGNEQFF TGCGCCAGCAGCTTGCGGCTCAGGGGCAATGAGCAGTTCTTC
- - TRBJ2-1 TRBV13 CASSFGDSHNEQFF TGTGCCAGCAGCTTTGGAGACAGTCACAATGAGCAGTTCTTC
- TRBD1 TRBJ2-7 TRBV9 CASSVVPGGLYEQYF TGTGCCAGCAGCGTAGTTCCAGGGGGTCTCTACGAGCAGTACTTC
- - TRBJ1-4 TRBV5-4 CASSLQVTNEKLFF TGTGCCAGCAGCTTGCAGGTTACTAATGAAAAACTGTTTTTT
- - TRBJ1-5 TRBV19 CASSFEYLPQHF TGTGCCAGTAGTTTCGAGTATCTGCCCCAGCATTTT
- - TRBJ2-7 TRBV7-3 CASSLGSGRPYEQYF TGTGCCAGCAGCTTAGGTAGCGGTCGTCCCTACGAGCAGTACTTC
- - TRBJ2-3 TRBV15 CATSRGRGSSTDTQYF TGTGCCACCAGCAGAGGCCGGGGCTCTAGCACAGATACGCAGTATTTT
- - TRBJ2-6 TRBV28 CASSFETISGANVLTF TGTGCCAGCAGTTTCGAGACGATCTCTGGGGCCAACGTCCTGACTTTC
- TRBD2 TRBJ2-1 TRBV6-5 CASSYDQAGVYNEQFF TGTGCCAGCAGTTACGACCAGGCGGGAGTCTACAATGAGCAGTTCTTC
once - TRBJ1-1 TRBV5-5 CASSLAPGGTEAFF TGTGCCAGCAGCTTGGCCCCGGGAGGCACTGAAGCTTTCTTT
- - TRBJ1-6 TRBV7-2 CASSFDSYNSPLHF TGTGCCAGCAGCTTCGACAGCTATAATTCACCCCTCCACTTT
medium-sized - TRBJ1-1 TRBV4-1 CASSQPSQGNTEAFF TGCGCCAGCAGCCAACCTAGTCAGGGAAACACTGAAGCTTTCTTT
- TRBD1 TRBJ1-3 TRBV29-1 CSVGRDRAAGNTIYF TGCAGCGTTGGCCGAGACAGGGCGGCTGGAAACACCATATATTTT
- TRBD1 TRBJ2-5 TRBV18 CASSPTGGSLQETQYF TGTGCCAGCTCACCGACAGGGGGCTCCCTCCAAGAGACCCAGTACTTC
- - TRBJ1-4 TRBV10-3 CAISEGQEREKLFF TGTGCCATCAGTGAGGGTCAGGAACGGGAAAAACTGTTTTTT
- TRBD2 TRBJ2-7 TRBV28 CASSSLAGGLEQYF TGTGCCAGCAGTTCCCTAGCGGGGGGTCTCGAGCAGTACTTC
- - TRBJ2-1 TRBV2 CASSEVTYNEQFF TGTGCCAGCAGTGAAGTTACCTACAATGAGCAGTTCTTC
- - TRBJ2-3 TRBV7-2 CASSLFRATDTQYF TGTGCCAGCAGCTTATTTCGGGCAACAGATACGCAGTATTTT
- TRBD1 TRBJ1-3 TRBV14 CASSQTGAGNTIYF TGTGCCAGCAGCCAAACAGGGGCTGGAAACACCATATATTTT
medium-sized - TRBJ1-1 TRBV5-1 CASSLHRVGGTEAFF TGCGCCAGCAGCTTGCACAGGGTTGGTGGGACTGAAGCTTTCTTT
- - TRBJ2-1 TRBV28 CASSLIRGGSYNEQFF TGTGCCAGCAGTTTAATCAGGGGGGGCTCCTACAATGAGCAGTTCTTC
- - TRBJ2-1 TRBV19 CASSRTAGGYNEQFF TGTGCCAGTAGTCGGACGGCTGGGGGTTACAATGAGCAGTTCTTC
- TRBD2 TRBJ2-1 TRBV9 CASSVSGRAEEQFF TGTGCCAGCAGCGTTAGCGGGAGGGCCGAGGAGCAGTTCTTC